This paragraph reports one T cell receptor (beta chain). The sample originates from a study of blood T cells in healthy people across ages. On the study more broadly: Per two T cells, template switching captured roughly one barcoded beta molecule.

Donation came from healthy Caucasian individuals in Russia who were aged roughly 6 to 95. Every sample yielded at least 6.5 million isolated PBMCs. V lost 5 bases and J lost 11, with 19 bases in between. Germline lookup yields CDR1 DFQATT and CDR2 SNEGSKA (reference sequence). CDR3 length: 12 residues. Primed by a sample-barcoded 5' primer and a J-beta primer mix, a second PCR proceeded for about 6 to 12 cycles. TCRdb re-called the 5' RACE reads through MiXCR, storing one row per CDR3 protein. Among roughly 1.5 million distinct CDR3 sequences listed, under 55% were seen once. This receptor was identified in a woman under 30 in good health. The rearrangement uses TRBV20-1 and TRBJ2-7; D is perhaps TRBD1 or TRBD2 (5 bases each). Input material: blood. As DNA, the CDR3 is TGCAGTGCTCGCTTCTTTGGGACGAGAGAGTACTTC. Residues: CSARFFGTREYF.